This T cell receptor (beta chain) was recorded in a study of T cells in tuberculosis. Assay: immunoSEQ multiplex PCR; the TCRdb copy retains only in-frame clones and omits some. Of 30,000 to 40,000 clones in the sample, about 97% are singletons; the top ten hold 6.2%. The TCR originated in a donor aged 10-29 years with latent tuberculosis or without tuberculosis infection. Sample: PBMCs.

Here the CDR3 reads CASRGTGEKLFF. CDR3 nucleotide sequence: TGTGCCAGCAGGGGGACAGGCGAAAAACTGTTTTTT. V usage is TRBV2 and J usage is TRBJ1-4, with 8 bases that match TRBD1. Germline CDR1 SNHLY, CDR2 FYNNEI. Unmatched junction bases numbered 2, after V lost 6 bases and J lost 8 bases. This CDR3 has 12 amino acids.